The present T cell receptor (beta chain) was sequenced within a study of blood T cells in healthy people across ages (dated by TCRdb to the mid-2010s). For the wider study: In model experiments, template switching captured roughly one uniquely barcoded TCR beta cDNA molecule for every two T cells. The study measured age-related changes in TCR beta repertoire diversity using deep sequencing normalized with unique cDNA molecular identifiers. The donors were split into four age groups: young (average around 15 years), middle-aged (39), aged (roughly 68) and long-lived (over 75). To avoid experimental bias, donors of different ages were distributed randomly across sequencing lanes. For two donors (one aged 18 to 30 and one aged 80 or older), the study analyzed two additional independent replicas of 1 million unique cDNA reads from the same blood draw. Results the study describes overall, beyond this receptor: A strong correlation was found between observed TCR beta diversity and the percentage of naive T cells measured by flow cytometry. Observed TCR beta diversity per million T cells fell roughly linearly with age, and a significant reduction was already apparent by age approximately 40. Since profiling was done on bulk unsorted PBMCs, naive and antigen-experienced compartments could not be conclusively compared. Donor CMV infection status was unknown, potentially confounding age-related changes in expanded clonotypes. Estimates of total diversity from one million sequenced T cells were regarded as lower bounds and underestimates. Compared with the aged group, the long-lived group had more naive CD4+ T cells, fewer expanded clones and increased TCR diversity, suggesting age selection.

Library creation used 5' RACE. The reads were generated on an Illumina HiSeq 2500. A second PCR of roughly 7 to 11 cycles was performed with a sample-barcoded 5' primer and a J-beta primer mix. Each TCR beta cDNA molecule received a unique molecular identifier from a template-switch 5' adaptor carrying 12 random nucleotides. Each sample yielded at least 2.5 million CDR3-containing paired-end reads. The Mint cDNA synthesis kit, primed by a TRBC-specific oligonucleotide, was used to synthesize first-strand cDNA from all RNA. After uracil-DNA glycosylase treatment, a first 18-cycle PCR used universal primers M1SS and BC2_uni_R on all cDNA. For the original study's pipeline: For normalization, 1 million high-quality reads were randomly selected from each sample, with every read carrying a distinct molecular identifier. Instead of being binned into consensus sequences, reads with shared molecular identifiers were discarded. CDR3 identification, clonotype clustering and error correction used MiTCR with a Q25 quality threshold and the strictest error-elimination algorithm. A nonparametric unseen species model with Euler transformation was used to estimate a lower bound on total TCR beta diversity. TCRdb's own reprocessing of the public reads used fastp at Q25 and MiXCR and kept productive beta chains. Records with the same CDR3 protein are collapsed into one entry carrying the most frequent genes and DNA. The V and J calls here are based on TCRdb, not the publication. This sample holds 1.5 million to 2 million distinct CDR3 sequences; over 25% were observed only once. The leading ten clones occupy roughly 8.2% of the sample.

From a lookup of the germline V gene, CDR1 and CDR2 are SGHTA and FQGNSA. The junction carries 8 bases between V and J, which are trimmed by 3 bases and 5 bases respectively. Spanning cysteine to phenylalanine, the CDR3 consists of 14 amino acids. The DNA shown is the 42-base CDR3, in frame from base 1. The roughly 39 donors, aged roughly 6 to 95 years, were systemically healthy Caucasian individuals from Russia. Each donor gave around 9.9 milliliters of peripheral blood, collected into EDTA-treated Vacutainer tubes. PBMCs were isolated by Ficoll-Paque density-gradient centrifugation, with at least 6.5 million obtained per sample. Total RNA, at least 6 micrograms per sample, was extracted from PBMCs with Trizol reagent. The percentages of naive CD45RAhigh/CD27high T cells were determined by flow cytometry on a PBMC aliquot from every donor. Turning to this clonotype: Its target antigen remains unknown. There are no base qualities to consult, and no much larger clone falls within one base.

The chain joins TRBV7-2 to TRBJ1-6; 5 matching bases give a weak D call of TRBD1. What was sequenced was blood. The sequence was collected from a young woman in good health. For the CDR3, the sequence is CASSFGGNNSPLHF. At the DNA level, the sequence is TGTGCCAGCAGCTTCGGGGGAAATAATTCACCCCTCCACTTT.